In its sample, the clone carrying this T cell receptor (beta chain) was seen once. This sample was taken from a study of blood T cells in healthy people across ages. This CDR3 region has 16 residues. CDR1 is MNHEY, CDR2 SMNVEV, per germline (reference sequence). J was trimmed by 2 bases and V by 0 bases; bases with no gene match: 6. A sample-barcoded 5' primer and a J-beta primer mix were used in a second PCR of roughly 6 to 12 cycles. TCRdb re-derived calls from the 5' RACE reads in MiXCR, one entry per CDR3 protein. The table shows about 1,500,000 distinct CDR3 sequences, with 42% occurring only once. There were healthy Caucasian individuals from Russia, aged roughly 6 to 100, serving as donors.

The sequencing sample was made of blood. The origin of this receptor is a woman between 18 and 30 years old in good health. The V and J genes are TRBV27 and TRBJ2-5; 7 bases fit TRBD2. The CDR3 DNA sequence: TGTGCCAGCAGTTTATCGGGACGAGCGGGGCAAGAGACCCAGTACTTC. Its translation: CASSLSGRAGQETQYF.